Following are 3 T cell receptor beta chains from one sample sequenced in a study of T cells in Graves' hyperthyroidism and ophthalmopathy. The source material, RNA transcripts, was used to amplify TCR beta CDR3 regions. A first-round RT-PCR of the TCR CDR3 used the HTBI primer set. TCRdb processed the multiplex PCR reads anew with MiXCR; each CDR3 protein has one entry. The table includes around 350,000 distinct CDR3 sequences, about a sixth detected once. What was sequenced was blood. The receptors were sampled from a woman in her 30s with Graves' hyperthyroidism that later progressed to Graves' ophthalmopathy.

In its sample, this clonotype was seen many times. The V gene is TRBV13, the J gene TRBJ2-1; D is perhaps TRBD2 (5 bases). The CDR3 has 15 residues. V shed 5 bases and J shed 8 bases, with 19 bases lying between them. The germline gives CDR1 PRHDT, CDR2 FYEKMQ (reference sequence). Here the CDR3 reads CASSPGKASVYEQFF. CDR3 DNA sequence: TGTGCCAGCAGCCCCGGGAAGGCCTCGGTGTATGAGCAGTTCTTC. Together with reference TRBV13 and TRBJ2-1, the CDR3 gives the full variable domain: AAGVIQSPRHLIKEKRETATLKCYPIPRHDTVYWYQQGPGQDPQFLISFYEKMQSDKGSIPDRFSAQQFSDYHSELNMSSLELGDSALYFCASSPGKASVYEQFFGPGTRLTVL.

This clonotype was observed a few times. The rearrangement uses TRBV6-1 and TRBJ1-5, with a possible D match to TRBD1 (5 bases). The V end was cut by 6 bases, the J end by 0 bases, with 12 bases between. Looked up from germline, CDR1 is MNHNS and CDR2 is SASEGT. The CDR3 is 15 residues long. The CDR3 DNA follows: TGTGCCAGCAGGGGGGAATGGTATAGCAATCAGCCCCAGCATTTT. It yields the protein CASRGEWYSNQPQHF.

This clonotype was seen repeatedly, ten times or more. The chain employs TRBV6-1 and TRBJ2-2; 11 nucleotides match TRBD2. CDR1 is MNHNS and CDR2 is SASEGT in the germline V gene. After removal of 5 bases from V and 0 bases from J, the junction contained 2 bases not matched to a gene. This CDR3 comprises 16 residues. The CDR3 protein is CASSQTSGTNTGELFF. CDR3 DNA sequence: TGTGCCAGCAGTCAGACTAGCGGGACGAACACCGGGGAGCTGTTTTTT.